The 28 T cell receptor beta chains listed next were all sequenced from one sample in a study of blood T cells in healthy people across ages. The authors ran a second PCR of roughly 6 to 12 cycles using a sample-barcoded 5' primer and a J-beta primer mix. TCRdb reprocessed the 5' RACE reads via MiXCR and lists one record per CDR3 protein. The data hold 600,000 or so distinct CDR3 sequences, with approximately 30% observed a single time. The sequencing input was blood. The receptors were gathered from an elderly woman in good health.

Note on this clonotype: A much larger clonotype is one base distant, so this may be a read error. The chain is built from TRBV3-1 and TRBJ1-5; no firm D call. The CDR3 is made up of 16 amino acids. Germline V gives CDR1 LGHDT, CDR2 YNNKEL (reference sequence). The DNA of the CDR3 is TGTGCCGGCAGCCCTCGGGGATGGGATACCAATCAGCCCCAGCATTTT. Translating gives CAGSPRGWDTNQPQHF. Looking up the rest from reference TRBV3-1 and TRBJ1-5 gives the full variable domain: DTAVSQTPKYLVTQMGNDKSIKCEQNLGHDTMYWYKQDSKKFLKIMFSYNNKELIINETVPNRFSPKSPDKAHLNLHINSLELGDSAVYFCAGSPRGWDTNQPQHFGDGTRLSIL.

Notes on this clonotype: A junction boundary mismatches the germline segment, possibly from a read error. The V and J genes are TRBV4-2 and TRBJ2-6; perhaps TRBD2 as D (5 bases). There are 15 residues in the CDR3. Germline CDR1 LGHNA, CDR2 YNFKEQ. The CDR3 spells CTSSQEGSGANVLTF. The CDR3 bases are TGTACCAGCAGCCAAGAGGGCTCTGGGGCCAACGTCCTGACTTTC.

The chain carries TRBV5-1 and TRBJ1-2; TRBD1 is a possible D gene (5 bases). This CDR3 spans 12 amino acids. Trimming removed 7 bases at V and 4 bases at J, with 11 bases between. Germline V gene lookup returns CDR1 SGHRS and CDR2 YFSETQ. The DNA of the CDR3 is TGCGCCAGCCGCCACGGGACCTATGGCTACACCTTC. Translation: CASRHGTYGYTF.

The rearrangement joins TRBV20-1 to TRBJ2-1; D perhaps matches TRBD1 (5 bases). The germline V gene has CDR1 DFQATT and CDR2 SNEGSKA (reference sequence). The V end lost 3 bases, the J end lost 1 base, and 19 bases lay between the germline ends. The CDR3 contains 17 residues. The CDR3 spells CSARGYVGLGSYNEQFF. The CDR3 DNA is TGCAGTGCTAGGGGTTACGTGGGGCTGGGATCCTACAATGAGCAGTTCTTC.

The chain combines TRBV9 with TRBJ1-2, with D perhaps matching TRBD1 (6 bases). The CDR3 spans 15 residues. Germline V gene data show CDR1 as SGDLS and CDR2 as YYNGEE. Trimming shortened V by 2 bases and J by 0 bases, and 11 bases separated the two germline ends. CDR3 region: CASSVSGTPNYGYTF. CDR3 nucleotide sequence: TGTGCCAGCAGCGTTTCCGGGACACCTAACTATGGCTACACCTTC.

Comment on this clonotype: Its ends do not fully match the called genes, so a read error is possible. The gene calls are TRBV6-5 and TRBJ2-5, with a weak D call TRBD2 (6 bases). The CDR3 is 19 residues long. CDR1 MNHEY and CDR2 SVGAGI come from the germline V gene. In DNA, the CDR3 is TGTGCCGGCAGTTACTCGATGGTCTTAGGACGCTACGGGGGAGAGACCCAGTACTTC. This encodes CAGSYSMVLGRYGGETQYF.

This chain joins TRBV25-1 and TRBJ2-5; D unresolved. The V end lost 1 base, the J end lost 2 bases, and 8 bases lay between the germline ends. This CDR3 has 14 amino acids. Germline V gene lookup returns CDR1 MGHDK and CDR2 SYGVNS. The CDR3 spells CASSELGRQETQYF. CDR3 DNA: TGTGCCAGCAGTGAATTAGGCCGGCAAGAGACCCAGTACTTC.

This chain connects TRBV2 to TRBJ1-5; D is ambiguous. The CDR3 is 13 amino acids. Germline V gene data show CDR1 as SNHLY and CDR2 as FYNNEI. Trimming left V 6 bases short and J 2 bases short, with 8 bases between. CDR3 bases: TGTGCCAGCAGGGCTGGACGCAATCAGCCCCAGCATTTT. It encodes CASRAGRNQPQHF.

Remarks on this clonotype: A much bigger clone sits one base away, suggesting this may be a read error. J is TRBJ1-6 and V is TRBV12-3 or TRBV12-4; D perhaps matches TRBD1 (5 bases). CDR3 size: 14 residues. In nucleotides, the CDR3 is TGTGCCAGCAGTTTTCGTGACAGTAATTCACCCCCCCACTTT. Its protein product is CASSFRDSNSPPHF.

This clonotype appeared many times. The CDR3 DNA follows: TGTGCCAGCAGCTGGGGGGCGGCTTCCTACGAGCAGTACTTC. It translates to CASSWGAASYEQYF. J is TRBJ2-7 and V is TRBV7-2; D is perhaps TRBD1 or TRBD2 (6 bases each). Trimming removed 4 bases at V and 1 base at J, with 11 bases between. CDR3 length: 14 residues. CDR1 and CDR2 from the germline V gene are SGHTA and FQGNSA.

The chain uses TRBV29-1 and TRBJ2-1; TRBD1 matches at 10 bases. After removal of 4 bases from V and 5 bases from J, the junction contained 5 bases not matched to a gene. This CDR3 is 14 amino acids long. Germline-derived CDR1 and CDR2 are SQVTM and ANQGSEA. The CDR3 is CSVVRQGANNEQFF. In DNA, the CDR3 is TGCAGCGTTGTTAGACAGGGGGCCAACAATGAGCAGTTCTTC.

This clonotype was recorded at least ten times. The chain links TRBV20-1 to TRBJ2-5, with D uncertain. The V gene lost 0 bases and the J gene lost 4 bases, with 9 bases spanning the gap. Germline CDR1 and CDR2: DFQATT and SNEGSKA (reference sequence). The CDR3 is made up of 13 amino acids. The CDR3: CSARDPDRETQYF. CDR3 nucleotide sequence: TGCAGTGCTAGAGATCCAGACCGAGAGACCCAGTACTTC.

The rearrangement uses TRBV28 and TRBJ2-1; 7 bases agree with TRBD1. The germline gives CDR1 MDHEN, CDR2 SYDVKM. Germline trimming cut 5 bases from V and 1 base from J; bases unmatched to any gene: 14. This CDR3 has 18 amino acids. CDR3 residues: CASSAHRGKSASYNEQFF. CDR3 DNA sequence: TGTGCCAGCAGTGCCCACAGGGGTAAGTCAGCTTCCTACAATGAGCAGTTCTTC.

This clonotype was counted ten times or more. The chain has TRBV4-3 and TRBJ2-7, with 12 positions matching TRBD2. Trimming at V came to 0 bases and at J to 2 bases, leaving 2 bases not matched to a gene. CDR1 LGHNA and CDR2 YSLEER come from the germline V gene. This CDR3 contains 16 residues. This CDR3 reads CASSQESSGGAYEQYF. CDR3 DNA sequence: TGCGCCAGCAGCCAAGAGTCTAGCGGGGGGGCCTACGAGCAGTACTTC.

This clonotype was counted only a few times. The chain has TRBV4-2 and TRBJ2-7; tentative D call: TRBD1 (5 bases). The germline CDR1 and CDR2 sequences are LGHNA and YNFKEQ. This CDR3 is 15 amino acids long. With 0 bases removed from V and 2 bases from J, the gap between germline ends came to 11 bases. For the CDR3, the DNA is TGTGCCAGCAGCCAAGATGGGGCAGGGACCTACGAGCAGTACTTC. This translates into CASSQDGAGTYEQYF.

This clonotype has at least ten counts. The chain links TRBV20-1 to TRBJ2-5; 7 positions agree with TRBD1. J lost 4 bases, V lost 0 bases, and 8 bases had no gene match. Per germline, CDR1 DFQATT and CDR2 SNEGSKA (reference sequence). CDR3 length: 15 residues. The CDR3 reads CSARDLGQSGETQYF. CDR3 nucleotide sequence: TGCAGTGCTAGAGATCTGGGACAGTCGGGAGAGACCCAGTACTTC.

This clonotype was seen a few times. V is TRBV30 and J is TRBJ2-1; D remains unclear. Germline assignment: CDR1 GTSNPN and CDR2 SVGIG (reference sequence). V was pared by 1 base and J by 1 base, with 11 bases between. The CDR3 loop spans 15 amino acids. The CDR3 reads CAWSGTPTSYNEQFF. The CDR3 DNA sequence: TGTGCCTGGAGTGGGACGCCAACTTCCTACAATGAGCAGTTCTTC.

Turning to this clonotype: This sequence may be a read error, since a much larger clone differs from it by one base. J is TRBJ2-1 and V is TRBV5-1, with TRBD1 identical over 9 bases. V lost 7 bases to trimming and J lost 9 bases; unmatched junction nucleotides: 8. The CDR3 spans 13 residues. CDR1 and CDR2 (germline): SGHRS, YFSETQ. CDR3: CASCVQGAVEQFF. The DNA of the CDR3 is TGCGCCAGCTGTGTACAGGGGGCAGTTGAGCAGTTCTTC.

The sample holds many counts of this clonotype. The rearrangement uses TRBV4-3 and TRBJ2-4; D assignment may be TRBD1 or TRBD2 (7 bases each). The better agreement between TRBJ2-7 and the DNA end casts doubt on the J call. Germline CDR1 LGHNA, CDR2 YSLEER. CDR3 size: 15 residues. CDR3 in amino acids: CASSQGGQGVNEQYF. For the CDR3, the DNA is TGCGCCAGCAGCCAGGGAGGGCAGGGGGTCAACGAGCAGTACTTC.

This clonotype turned up a few times. V and J are TRBV12-3 or TRBV12-4 and TRBJ1-1, with 10 nucleotides matching TRBD1. The V gene end was trimmed by 5 bases and the J gene end by 6 bases; junction bases not matched to a gene: 6. The CDR3 runs to 14 residues. CDR3 bases: TGTGCCAGCAGTGACCGGGACAGGGGCCCTGAAGCTTTCTTT. Protein sequence: CASSDRDRGPEAFF.

This chain joins TRBV10-3 and TRBJ1-6; TRBD1 matches 7 bases. Germline V gives CDR1 ENHRY, CDR2 SYGVKD. The junction had 7 bases not matched to a gene; V was cut back by 10 bases and J by 7 bases. This CDR3 is built from 13 residues. As DNA, the CDR3 is TGTGCCAACTCGGGACAGCGGAATTCACCCCTCCACTTT. The encoded protein is CANSGQRNSPLHF.

This clonotype occurred many times. The chain has TRBV7-9 and TRBJ2-7; D gene unclear. The germline CDR1 and CDR2 sequences are SEHNR and FQNEAQ (reference sequence). This CDR3 region has 14 residues. V lost 5 bases and J lost 4, with 15 bases in between. CDR3 bases: TGTGCCAGCAGCGGTACCAGGATGGCATACGAGCAGTACTTC. Protein: CASSGTRMAYEQYF.

This clonotype has only a few counts. CDR3 protein: CASSAQLGDTDTQYF. CDR3 DNA: TGTGCCAGCAGTGCGCAACTGGGGGACACAGATACGCAGTATTTT. The rearrangement joins TRBV6-1 to TRBJ2-3, with D possibly called TRBD1 or TRBD2 (5 bases each). Germline CDR1 MNHNS, CDR2 SASEGT. The CDR3 is 15 amino acids. V shed 4 bases and J shed 2 bases, with 13 bases lying between them.

In this sample, this clonotype turned up a few times. The chain has TRBV24-1 and TRBJ2-7; D may be TRBD2 (5 bases). V lost 3 bases to trimming and J lost 7 bases, with 18 bases between them. CDR3 size: 15 residues. Germline values: CDR1 KGHDR, CDR2 SFDVKD. The CDR3 DNA sequence: TGTGCCACCAGTGATCGGCGCCCGGGATCCAATGAGCAGTACTTC. This sequence encodes CATSDRRPGSNEQYF.

Comments on this clonotype: A single base separates this from a much larger clone, so it may be a read error. The CDR3 nucleotides read TGCGCCAGCAGCTCCCACCGGGGTGAGCAGTTCTTC. It is translated as CASSSHRGEQFF. The V and J genes are TRBV5-1 and TRBJ2-1, with D possibly TRBD2 on 5 matching bases. Germline-derived CDR1 and CDR2 are SGHRS and YFSETQ. The germline V and J ends were trimmed by 3 bases and 9 bases, with 10 bases remaining between them. The CDR3 spans 12 residues.

This clonotype was detected only a few times. The chain employs TRBV7-2 and TRBJ2-2, with D maybe TRBD1 (5 bases). Deletions cut 2 bases from V and 7 bases from J, with 14 bases between. CDR3 length: 15 amino acids. Germline CDR1 reads SGHTA; CDR2 reads FQGNSA. The CDR3 spells CASSLFPGSIGELFF. The CDR3 coding sequence is TGTGCCAGCAGCTTATTTCCAGGGTCGATCGGGGAGCTGTTTTTT.

This clonotype was observed a few times. This could be a read error, since a much larger clone is one nucleotide away. The CDR3 region is CASSLAQGFGHTQYF. The CDR3 nucleotides are TGTGCCAGCAGCTTAGCTCAGGGGTTTGGGCATACGCAGTATTTT. The rearrangement joins TRBV7-2 to TRBJ2-3; D perhaps matches TRBD1 (6 bases). Germline-derived CDR1 and CDR2 are SGHTA and FQGNSA. V was shortened by 0 bases and J by 7 bases, with 14 bases between the two germline ends. The CDR3 spans 15 residues.

The chain recombines TRBV5-1 with TRBJ1-3, with D possibly being TRBD1 (5 bases). This CDR3 contains 15 residues. Trimming left V 4 bases short and J 4 bases short, with 15 bases between. Germline V gene data show CDR1 as SGHRS and CDR2 as YFSETQ. CDR3 in DNA: TGCGCCAGCAGCCTAGACGGGGCCAGAGGAAACACCATATATTTT. Translation gives CASSLDGARGNTIYF. Based on the CDR3 plus reference TRBV5-1 and TRBJ1-3, the full variable domain is KAGVTQTPRYLIKTRGQQVTLSCSPISGHRSVSWYQQTPGQGLQFLFEYFSETQRNKGNFPGRFSGRQFSNSRSEMNVSTLELGDSALYLCASSLDGARGNTIYFGEGSWLTVV.